This T cell receptor (beta chain) was identified in a study of T cells expressing NK-cell markers. The study's findings and limits: Researchers report these clonotypes also headed the CD3+CD56-NKG2C+ fraction in a few donors.

Note on this clonotype: Its cognate antigen is unknown.

This CDR3 contains 15 residues. Germline loops: CDR1 MNHEY, CDR2 SVGAGI. No DNA is given; TCRdb re-called the 5' RACE reads and lists each CDR3 protein once. The clone table shows about 260,000 distinct CDR3 sequences, with the ten largest holding more than 3.5%. The chain joins TRBV6-5 to TRBJ1-1; TCRdb gives TRBD1 as the D gene, but with no DNA this cannot be confirmed. Sequencing input: blood T cells: a sorted CD56 or NKG2C T cell subset, CD4+ or CD8+ T cells, or bulk PBMC T cells (not recorded which). The sequence was obtained from a woman aged 18-69 years in good health. The CDR3 is CASSSRRGLNTEAFF.